These T cell receptor beta chains were read from a single sample in a study of T cell changes during pregnancy in multiple sclerosis. TCRdb keeps only in-frame clones here, not all; method: immunoSEQ multiplex PCR. The data contain more than 70,000 clones, over 80% of them singletons. The sequencing used peripheral blood, collected before pregnancy. The receptor set was obtained from a female donor with multiple sclerosis, enrolled in a pregnancy study. Both conserved end residues are part of each CDR3. Each record gives: D gene, clone size, J gene, V gene, CDR3 protein, CDR3 DNA. D genes are given only for firm matches. Clone size is stated in some rows and not others, as once, few, many or a class when expanded.

- - TRBJ1-5 TRBV2 CASSRYSNQPQHF TGTGCCAGCAGCCGCTATAGCAATCAGCCCCAGCATTTT
TRBD2 - TRBJ2-2 TRBV13 CASSHRLAGGVGELFF TGTGCCAGCAGCCATCGACTAGCGGGAGGAGTTGGGGAGCTGTTTTTT
TRBD1 - TRBJ2-2 TRBV5-4 CASSLDADRGIWGELFF TGTGCCAGCAGCTTGGATGCGGACAGGGGGATATGGGGGGAGCTGTTTTTT
- - TRBJ1-1 TRBV15 CATRVGANTEAFF TGTGCCACCCGAGTGGGGGCGAACACTGAAGCTTTCTTT
- - TRBJ2-5 TRBV11-2 CASRPAGSETQYF TGTGCCAGCAGGCCGGCGGGGTCAGAGACCCAGTACTTC
TRBD2 - TRBJ2-3 TRBV27 CASSLLGLAGTTDTQYF TGTGCCAGCAGTTTATTGGGACTAGCGGGAACCACAGATACGCAGTATTTT
TRBD2 - TRBJ2-3 TRBV4-2 CASSTAGTSNTDTQYF TGTGCCAGCAGCACAGCCGGGACTAGCAACACAGATACGCAGTATTTT
- once TRBJ2-3 TRBV28 CASRPNRVADTQYF TGTGCCAGCAGGCCTAACAGGGTCGCAGATACGCAGTATTTT
- - TRBJ1-1 TRBV27 CASSLGGLTEAFF TGTGCCAGCAGTTTAGGAGGGTTGACTGAAGCTTTCTTT
- - TRBJ1-5 TRBV6-5 CASMRLRAGPQHF TGTGCCAGCATGAGGTTAAGGGCGGGGCCCCAGCATTTT
TRBD2 once TRBJ2-7 TRBV27 CASSLTSGPGNSYEQYF TGTGCCAGCAGTTTAACTAGCGGCCCAGGGAACTCCTACGAGCAGTACTTC
- once TRBJ2-2 TRBV28 CASSFSGTGELFF TGTGCCAGCAGTTTCAGCGGCACCGGGGAGCTGTTTTTT
TRBD1 - TRBJ2-7 TRBV7-6 CASSAGTGYEQYF TGTGCCAGCAGCGCCGGGACAGGCTACGAGCAGTACTTC
- once TRBJ2-1 TRBV10-3 CAIRSGGGNEQFF TGTGCCATCAGATCGGGGGGCGGGAATGAGCAGTTCTTC
TRBD2 - TRBJ2-5 TRBV27 CASSQTSGRARETQYF TGTGCCAGCAGTCAGACTAGCGGGAGGGCGCGAGAGACCCAGTACTTC
- once TRBJ1-1 TRBV5-8 CASPLVRYTEAFF TGTGCCAGCCCCTTAGTTCGGTACACTGAAGCTTTCTTT
- - TRBJ2-1 TRBV7-9 CASSPWGAESYNEQFF TGTGCCAGCAGCCCTTGGGGAGCGGAGTCCTACAATGAGCAGTTCTTC
TRBD1 - TRBJ2-7 TRBV5-4 CASSPSTGSYEQYF TGTGCCAGCAGCCCTTCGACAGGGTCTTACGAGCAGTACTTC
TRBD2 - TRBJ2-7 TRBV18 CASSPRLTGLAGGTHEQYF TGTGCCAGCTCACCACGGTTAACGGGACTAGCGGGAGGGACCCACGAGCAGTACTTC
- - TRBJ2-7 TRBV7-9 CASSHGTTTQLYEQYF TGTGCCAGCAGCCACGGGACAACGACCCAACTCTACGAGCAGTACTTC
- - TRBJ2-1 TRBV7-9 CASSLSHNEQFF TGTGCCAGCAGCCTTAGCCACAATGAGCAGTTCTTC
- - TRBJ1-1 TRBV28 CASSLLGQITEAFF TGTGCCAGCAGTTTATTAGGACAGATCACTGAAGCTTTCTTT
TRBD1 - TRBJ1-2 TRBV2 CASTLRGTGDHGYTF TGTGCCAGCACCTTAAGGGGGACAGGGGATCATGGCTACACCTTC
TRBD1 - TRBJ1-2 TRBV5-6 CASSFRQGNYGYTF TGTGCCAGCAGCTTTCGACAGGGGAACTATGGCTACACCTTC
- - TRBJ2-3 TRBV7-6 CASSLGTARGTDTQYF TGTGCCAGCAGCTTAGGGACAGCGCGAGGCACAGATACGCAGTATTTT
- - TRBJ2-3 TRBV7-2 CASSAQRLGADTQYF TGTGCCAGCAGCGCGCAACGGCTGGGCGCAGATACGCAGTATTTT
- - TRBJ2-3 TRBV18 CASSPRDLRHYTDTQYF TGTGCCAGCTCACCCAGGGACTTGAGACACTACACAGATACGCAGTATTTT
- - TRBJ1-5 TRBV5-6 CASSFTGNPGHSNQPQHF TGTGCCAGCAGCTTTACAGGAAATCCGGGACACAGCAATCAGCCCCAGCATTTT
TRBD2 once TRBJ2-2 TRBV6-5 CASSSLAGVGTGELFF TGTGCCAGCAGTTCCCTAGCGGGAGTGGGCACCGGGGAGCTGTTTTTT
- - TRBJ2-3 TRBV28 CASSPTGATDTQYF TGTGCCAGCAGTCCTACGGGAGCGACAGATACGCAGTATTTT
- - TRBJ2-7 TRBV6-6 CASSPSYEQYF TGTGCCAGCAGTCCATCCTACGAGCAGTACTTC
- - TRBJ1-2 TRBV4-3 CASSQVKRANYGYTF TGCGCCAGCAGCCAAGTTAAGAGAGCTAACTATGGCTACACCTTC
- - TRBJ2-1 TRBV28 CASTKNGVSGYSYNEQFF TGTGCCAGCACTAAGAACGGGGTTAGCGGTTACTCCTACAATGAGCAGTTCTTC
- - TRBJ2-3 TRBV7-3 CASSFSGLPPDTQYF TGTGCCAGCAGCTTTTCGGGACTGCCCCCTGATACGCAGTATTTT
TRBD2 - TRBJ2-2 TRBV5-1 CASSLAASGRIAGELFF TGCGCCAGCAGCTTGGCGGCTAGCGGGAGGATCGCCGGGGAGCTGTTTTTT